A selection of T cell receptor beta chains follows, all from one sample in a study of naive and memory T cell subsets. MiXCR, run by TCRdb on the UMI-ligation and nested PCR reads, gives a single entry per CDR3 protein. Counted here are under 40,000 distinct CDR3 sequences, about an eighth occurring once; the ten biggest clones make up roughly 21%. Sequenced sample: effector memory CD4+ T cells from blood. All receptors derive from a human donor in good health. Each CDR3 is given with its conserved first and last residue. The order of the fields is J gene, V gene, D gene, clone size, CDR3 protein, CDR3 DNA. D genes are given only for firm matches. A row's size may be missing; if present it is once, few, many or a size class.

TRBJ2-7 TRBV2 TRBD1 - CASRAGQGDYEQYF TGTGCCAGCAGAGCGGGACAGGGGGACTACGAGCAGTACTTC
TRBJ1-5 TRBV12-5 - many CASGFKSPLSIFQDINQPQHF TGTGCTAGTGGTTTTAAGTCCCCCTTAAGTATATTCCAGGACATCAATCAGCCCCAGCATTTT
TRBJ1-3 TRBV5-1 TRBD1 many CASSLAGQGGGNTIYF TGCGCCAGCAGCTTGGCCGGACAGGGTGGTGGAAACACCATATATTTT
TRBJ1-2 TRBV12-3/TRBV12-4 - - CASRSDGTASYGYTF TGTGCCAGCAGGTCCGACGGGACCGCGAGCTATGGCTACACCTTC
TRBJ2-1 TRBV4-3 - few CASSQEESPYNEQFF TGCGCCAGCAGCCAAGAAGAGAGCCCCTACAATGAGCAGTTCTTC
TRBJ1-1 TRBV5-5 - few CASSLLWVSGVNTEAFF TGTGCCAGCAGCCTTCTATGGGTATCGGGTGTGAACACTGAAGCTTTCTTT
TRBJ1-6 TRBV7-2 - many CASSFGSASPLHF TGTGCCAGCAGCTTCGGATCCGCATCACCCCTCCACTTT
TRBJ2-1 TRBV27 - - CASSKGRGNYNEQFF TGTGCCAGCAGCAAGGGACGCGGGAATTACAATGAGCAGTTCTTC
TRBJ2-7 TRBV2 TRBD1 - CASRRPGQGYEQYF TGTGCCAGCAGGCGACCGGGACAGGGGTACGAGCAGTACTTC
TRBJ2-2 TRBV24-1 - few CATSDFDRRDTGELFF TGTGCCACCAGTGATTTCGACAGGAGGGACACCGGGGAGCTGTTTTTT
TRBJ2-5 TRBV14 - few CASSQVCGLGETQYF TGTGCCAGCAGCCAAGTCTGCGGGTTGGGAGAGACCCAGTACTTC
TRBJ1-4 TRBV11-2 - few CASSLVGRTNEKLFF TGTGCCAGCAGCTTAGTCGGCAGAACTAATGAAAAACTGTTTTTT
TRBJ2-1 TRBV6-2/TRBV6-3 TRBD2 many CASSYRGGRAEQFF TGTGCCAGCAGTTACCGCGGCGGGAGGGCTGAGCAGTTCTTC
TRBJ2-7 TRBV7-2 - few CASSLRAEKAYEQYF TGTGCCAGCAGCTTACGGGCGGAAAAGGCCTACGAGCAGTACTTC
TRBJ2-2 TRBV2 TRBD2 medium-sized CASRMLAGATGELFF TGTGCCAGCAGGATGCTAGCGGGAGCAACCGGGGAGCTGTTTTTT
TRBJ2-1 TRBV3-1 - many CASRRENLYNEQFF TGTGCCAGCAGACGCGAAAACCTCTACAATGAGCAGTTCTTC
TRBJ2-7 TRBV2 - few CASSGGNSGNYEQYF TGTGCCAGCAGTGGGGGGAACAGCGGCAACTACGAGCAGTACTTC
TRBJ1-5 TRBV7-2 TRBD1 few CASSFVRGSDQPQHF TGTGCCAGCAGCTTCGTCAGGGGGTCGGATCAGCCCCAGCATTTT
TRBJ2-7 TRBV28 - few CASNTGYEQYF TGTGCCAGCAACACAGGTTACGAGCAGTACTTC
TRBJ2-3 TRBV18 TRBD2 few CASSPTSGSTDTQYF TGTGCCAGCTCACCGACTAGCGGGAGCACAGATACGCAGTATTTT
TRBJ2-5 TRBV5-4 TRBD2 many CASSRTSGSKETQYF TGTGCCAGCAGCCGGACTAGCGGGAGTAAAGAGACCCAGTACTTC
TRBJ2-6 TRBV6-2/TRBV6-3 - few CASSYSSLPQSISVGANVLTF TGTGCCAGCAGTTACTCGAGTCTTCCGCAGAGCATTTCTGTGGGGGCCAACGTCCTGACTTTC
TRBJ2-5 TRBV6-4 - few CASSEEGWETQYF TGTGCCAGCAGTGAGGAGGGCTGGGAGACCCAGTACTTC
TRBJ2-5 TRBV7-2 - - CASSSGVQGQTQYF TGTGCCAGCAGCTCGGGGGTGCAGGGGCAGACCCAGTACTTC
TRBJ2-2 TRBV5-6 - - CASSPPSGELFF TGTGCCAGCAGCCCTCCCTCAGGGGAGCTGTTTTTT
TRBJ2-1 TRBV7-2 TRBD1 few CASSTQGPNEQFF TGTGCCAGCAGCACACAGGGGCCCAATGAGCAGTTCTTC
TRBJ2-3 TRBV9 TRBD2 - CASSAEATSGTDTQYF TGTGCCAGCAGCGCCGAGGCGACTAGCGGCACAGATACGCAGTATTTT
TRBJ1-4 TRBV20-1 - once CSARALQVTEELFF TGCAGTGCTAGAGCGTTACAGGTTACGGAGGAACTGTTTTTT
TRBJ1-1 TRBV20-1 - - CSASTSNTEAFF TGCAGTGCCAGTACGTCGAACACTGAAGCTTTCTTT
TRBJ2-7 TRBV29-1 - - CSVEDDRYEQYF TGCAGCGTTGAAGATGACAGGTACGAGCAGTACTTC
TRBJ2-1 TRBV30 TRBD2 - CAWTSGSFDNEQFF TGTGCCTGGACTAGCGGGAGTTTCGACAATGAGCAGTTCTTC
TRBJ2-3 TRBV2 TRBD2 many CASSGSGGRDTQYF TGTGCCAGCAGTGGAAGTGGCGGGAGAGATACGCAGTATTTT
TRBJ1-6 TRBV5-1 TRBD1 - CASSLGNAGQGRNSPLHF TGCGCCAGCAGCTTGGGGAATGCCGGACAGGGGAGGAATTCACCCCTCCACTTT
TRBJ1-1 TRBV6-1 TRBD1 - CASSPRGNEAFF TGTGCCAGCAGTCCCAGGGGGAATGAAGCTTTCTTT
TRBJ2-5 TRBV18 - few CASSYTREETQYF TGTGCCAGCTCATACACTAGGGAAGAGACCCAGTACTTC
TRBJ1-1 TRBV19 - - CASSETRGTEAFF TGTGCCAGTAGTGAAACCAGGGGAACTGAAGCTTTCTTT
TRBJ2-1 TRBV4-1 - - CASSQDRETRQFF TGCGCCAGCAGCCAAGACCGGGAGACTCGACAGTTCTTC
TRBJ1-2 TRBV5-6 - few CASSLGSSYGYTF TGTGCCAGCAGCTTGGGAAGCTCATATGGCTACACCTTC
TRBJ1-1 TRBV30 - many CAWSVRGGTEAFF TGTGCCTGGAGTGTAAGGGGGGGGACTGAAGCTTTCTTT
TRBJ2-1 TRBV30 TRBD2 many CAWSTSGTHEQFF TGTGCCTGGTCTACTAGCGGGACCCATGAGCAGTTCTTC
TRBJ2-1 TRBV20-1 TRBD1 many CSARELGTGDYNEQFF TGCAGTGCTAGGGAGTTGGGGACAGGGGACTACAATGAGCAGTTCTTC
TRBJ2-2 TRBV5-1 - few CASSGQGNTGELFF TGCGCCAGCAGCGGGCAGGGGAACACCGGGGAGCTGTTTTTT
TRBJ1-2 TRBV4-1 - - CASSQKLAQAVNYGYTF TGCGCCAGCAGCCAAAAGCTAGCCCAGGCAGTAAACTATGGCTACACCTTC
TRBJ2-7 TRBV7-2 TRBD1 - CASRQERDSHYEQYF TGTGCCAGCAGACAGGAACGGGACAGCCACTACGAGCAGTACTTC
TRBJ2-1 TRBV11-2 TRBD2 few CASSFTSGTYNEQFF TGTGCCAGCAGCTTCACTAGCGGGACCTACAATGAGCAGTTCTTC
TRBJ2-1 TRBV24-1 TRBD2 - CATSDSRLSGTRGLEQFF TGTGCCACCAGTGACTCTAGACTCTCCGGGACTAGGGGTCTTGAGCAGTTCTTC
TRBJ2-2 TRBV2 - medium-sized CASIPPNTGELFF TGTGCCAGCATTCCCCCGAACACCGGGGAGCTGTTTTTT
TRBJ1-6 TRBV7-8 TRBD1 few CASSLYYRGSNSPLHF TGTGCCAGCAGCCTCTATTACAGGGGTTCTAATTCACCCCTCCACTTT
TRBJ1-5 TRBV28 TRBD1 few CASRAQGAYSNQPQHF TGTGCCAGCAGAGCACAGGGGGCTTATAGCAATCAGCCCCAGCATTTT
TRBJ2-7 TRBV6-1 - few CASSERRSHEQYF TGTGCCAGCAGCGAAAGGAGGTCCCACGAGCAGTACTTC
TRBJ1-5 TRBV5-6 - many CASSLGQQGQPQHF TGTGCCAGCAGCTTGGGACAGCAAGGCCAGCCCCAGCATTTT
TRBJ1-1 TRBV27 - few CASSGYTEAFF TGTGCCAGCAGTGGTTACACTGAAGCTTTCTTT
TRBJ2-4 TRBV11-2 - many CASSNSDTLKNIQYF TGTGCCAGCAGCAATTCTGACACTCTCAAAAACATTCAGTACTTC
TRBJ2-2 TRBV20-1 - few CSARERRTGELFF TGCAGCGCTCGGGAGAGGCGCACCGGGGAGCTGTTTTTT
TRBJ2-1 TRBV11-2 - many CASSRTSSYNEQFF TGTGCCAGCAGCCGTACTAGCTCCTACAATGAGCAGTTCTTC
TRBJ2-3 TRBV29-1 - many CSVDRGARTDTQYF TGCAGCGTTGATCGTGGGGCTAGAACAGATACGCAGTATTTT
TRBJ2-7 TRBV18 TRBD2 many CASSPYSGRGNYEQYF TGTGCCAGCTCACCCTATAGCGGGAGAGGGAACTACGAGCAGTACTTC